This T cell receptor beta chain came from a study of a mutant IDH1 vaccine in newly diagnosed glioma. General study results and limits: Under 95% of patients showed vaccine-induced immune responses across multiple MHC alleles.

Sample time point: baseline, week 1 (first vaccination visit). Treatment reported: pre-vaccination baseline after standard-of-care therapy. Produced via immunoSEQ multiplex PCR; TCRdb's table is partial and in-frame only. Seen here are about 92,000 clones, about four fifths observed once, and the top ten hold 7% to 9%. J was trimmed by 8 bases and V by 6 bases; bases with no gene match: 9. The CDR3 length is 13 residues. Germline loops: CDR1 MNHEY, CDR2 SMNVEV (reference sequence). The sample holds one count of this clone. Its antigen is currently unknown. The chain has TRBV27 and TRBJ1-2, with 7 nucleotides matching TRBD1. The TCR originated in a woman aged 45-65 years with glioma. The specimen comprised PBMCs, sampled from a glioma patient treated with radiotherapy, temozolomide or both. The chain's CDR3 is CASSHRGLEGYTF. DNA of the CDR3: TGTGCCAGCAGCCACAGGGGATTGGAAGGCTACACCTTC.